The 9 T cell receptor beta chains below come from one sample, sequenced in a study of regulatory T cells in long-lasting Graves disease. The time point: newly diagnosed GD, antithyroid drugs for less than 3 months. Making the TCR library involved RNA that had been extracted from PBMCs. Both iRepertoire HTBI primers and Arm-PCR of CDR3 regions were used to build the TCR beta libraries. TCRdb redid the calling of the multiplex PCR reads with MiXCR, one entry per CDR3 protein. The data hold roughly 380,000 distinct CDR3 sequences, with 15% to 20% observed a single time. The data were also submitted as part of a second study, on T cells in Graves' hyperthyroidism and ophthalmopathy.

This sample comprised peripheral blood mononuclear cells (PBMCs), obtained at new diagnosis, from a patient treated with antithyroid drugs. These TCRs come from a man between 35 and 55 years old with Graves disease.

This clonotype came up many times. The rearrangement uses TRBV6-2 or TRBV6-3 and TRBJ2-5, with D uncertain. V was clipped by 5 bases and J by 2 bases, with 9 bases between them. This CDR3 spans 13 amino acids. CDR1 MNHEY and CDR2 SVGEGT come from the germline V gene. The CDR3 sequence is CASSEQRQETQYF. CDR3 sequence (DNA): TGTGCCAGCAGTGAACAGAGGCAAGAGACCCAGTACTTC.

This clonotype showed up many times. The genes are TRBV24-1 and TRBJ2-7, with D tentatively TRBD2 (5 bases). Trimming took 5 bases from V and 1 from J, leaving 11 bases between them. Germline V gene data show CDR1 as KGHDR and CDR2 as SFDVKD. The CDR3 covers 14 residues. The CDR3 DNA reads as TGTGCCACCAGTGGTCCGGGAACATCCTACGAGCAGTACTTC. Amino acids: CATSGPGTSYEQYF.

The chain couples TRBV7-9 to TRBJ1-3; 8 bases fit TRBD1. The CDR3 length is 16 residues. Losses at the gene ends were 1 base for V and 2 bases for J; bases not matched to a gene: 4. Germline V gene data show CDR1 as SEHNR and CDR2 as FQNEAQ (reference sequence). In DNA form, the CDR3 reads TGTGCCAGCAGCTTAGGACAGGGGAGGGCTGGAAACACCATATATTTT. It specifies CASSLGQGRAGNTIYF.

The gene calls are TRBV19 and TRBJ1-1, with D hard to call. This CDR3 contains 15 residues. The V gene's germline CDR1 is LNHDA and CDR2 SQIVND (reference sequence). V lost 1 base and J lost 5, with 14 bases in between. CDR3 in amino acids: CASSIGPSLATEAFF. The CDR3 region has the DNA TGTGCCAGTAGTATAGGCCCCTCTCTGGCAACTGAAGCTTTCTTT.

This chain uses TRBV4-1 with TRBJ1-1, with D unresolved. The V end lost 1 base, the J end lost 5 bases, and 8 bases lay between the germline ends. The CDR3 loop spans 13 amino acids. CDR1 MGHRA and CDR2 YSYEKL come from the germline V gene. The CDR3 bases are TGCGCCAGCAGCCAAGTCGCTTGGACTGAAGCTTTCTTT. Protein product: CASSQVAWTEAFF.

There are many counts of this clonotype. The chain links TRBV29-1 to TRBJ2-1, with 7 nucleotides matching TRBD1. Germline CDR1 SQVTM, CDR2 ANQGSEA. The CDR3 consists of 14 residues. The J segment lost 0 bases and the V segment lost 7 bases, leaving 6 bases of the junction unmatched. CDR3 sequence reads: CSAFRDSSYNEQFF. The CDR3 DNA is TGCAGCGCCTTCCGGGACAGCTCCTACAATGAGCAGTTCTTC.

This clonotype was seen ten or more times. V gene TRBV20-1 combines with J gene TRBJ1-6, with D possibly matching TRBD1 (6 bases). The CDR3 runs 15 residues. Germline V gene data show CDR1 as DFQATT and CDR2 as SNEGSKA (reference sequence). Trimming shortened V by 2 bases and J by 3 bases, and 11 bases separated the two germline ends. CDR3 coding DNA: TGCAGTGCTAGAACCGGGGGCTTCTATAATTCACCCCTCCACTTT. It codes for CSARTGGFYNSPLHF.

V gene TRBV20-1 combines with J gene TRBJ1-5, with D possibly TRBD1 on 6 matching bases. The CDR3 has 13 amino acids. V lost 6 bases and J 3 bases, leaving 12 bases between the germline ends. Germline V gene lookup returns CDR1 DFQATT and CDR2 SNEGSKA (reference sequence). The CDR3 DNA reads TGCAGTGCGACAACAGGGACCAATCAGCCCCAGCATTTT. It specifies CSATTGTNQPQHF.

This clonotype has just a few counts. The chain combines TRBV4-1 with TRBJ2-7; no firm D call. This CDR3 contains 15 residues. Germline CDR1 is MGHRA and CDR2 is YSYEKL. V gave up 1 base and J gave up 4 bases, with 14 bases separating them. The CDR3 sequence is CASSQAYIGEYEQYF. CDR3 nucleotide sequence: TGCGCCAGCAGCCAAGCCTATATAGGAGAATACGAGCAGTACTTC.